Here is one T cell receptor (beta chain) with its context. This CDR3 is also generated by other DNA sequences in the sample. The data were taken from a study of OX40 agonist ivuxolimab in advanced cancers. The wider study: With ivuxolimab, an agonistic anti-OX40 (CD134) antibody, patients were treated.

TCRdb's copy holds only in-frame clones and misses some; the assay was immunoSEQ multiplex PCR. Of around 150,000 clones in the sample, under 95% were seen once. V was pared by 5 bases and J by 8 bases, with 12 bases between. The germline CDR1 and CDR2 sequences are MNHEY and SMNVEV (reference sequence). CDR3 length equals 12 residues. This TCR was sampled from an adult with an advanced solid tumor such as melanoma, head and neck, liver or kidney cancer. The rearrangement links TRBV27 to TRBJ1-1; D is possibly TRBD1 (5 bases). The specimen was CD4+ or CD8+ T cells sorted from blood, collected in a trial of the OX40 agonist ivuxolimab. This chain's CDR3 is CASSLRGTEAFF. CDR3 sequence (DNA): TGTGCCAGCAGTCTGCGGGGGACCGAAGCTTTCTTT.